This entry lists 13 T cell receptor beta chains sequenced from one sample in a study of T cell responses to AZD1222 COVID-19 vaccine. Sequencing was performed with immunoSEQ multiplex PCR; in TCRdb, only in-frame clones are kept and a portion is missing. This table has 120,000 or so clones, about 90% appearing once. Material: peripheral blood, obtained 28 days after the second AZD1222 dose. The receptors stem from an adult who received the AZD1222 COVID-19 vaccine.

This clone was detected only a few times. The chain joins TRBV7-9 to TRBJ1-3, with 8 bases matching TRBD1. Germline-derived CDR1 and CDR2 are SEHNR and FQNEAQ (reference sequence). The V gene end was trimmed by 0 bases and the J gene end by 3 bases; junction bases not matched to a gene: 1. CDR3 length: 15 residues. The CDR3 DNA reads as TGTGCCAGCAGCTTAGCAGGGACAGGTGGAAACACCATATATTTT. Its translation is CASSLAGTGGNTIYF.

The chain couples TRBV7-9 to TRBJ1-2; D unclear. Deletions cut 8 bases from V and 8 bases from J, with 12 bases between. The length of the CDR3 is 11 residues. Per germline, CDR1 SEHNR and CDR2 FQNEAQ (reference sequence). In nucleotides, the CDR3 is TGTGCCAGCGCTCTTGGGTCGGGCTACACCTTC. The encoded protein is CASALGSGYTF.

V is TRBV7-9 and J is TRBJ1-2, with no clear D. The CDR3 totals 14 residues. Germline V gene lookup returns CDR1 SEHNR and CDR2 FQNEAQ (reference sequence). V lost 5 bases, J lost 6 bases, and 16 bases lay in between. The CDR3 protein is CASSRDTSRDGYTF. CDR3 DNA sequence: TGTGCCAGCAGCCGCGACACTTCAAGAGATGGCTACACCTTC.

The V call is TRBV7-6, the J call TRBJ2-7, with 7 positions matching TRBD1. Germline CDR1 SGHVS, CDR2 FNYEAQ. The trim removed 4 bases at V and 2 bases at J, leaving 5 bases unmatched. The CDR3 runs 14 residues. The DNA for the CDR3 is TGTGCCAGCAGCTCGAAGACAGGGCCCTACGAGCAGTACTTC. This gives the protein CASSSKTGPYEQYF.

DNA for the CDR3: TGTGCCAGCAGCCTTAGGACAGGGGAAGATGAAAAACTGTTTTTT. Translating gives CASSLRTGEDEKLFF. The V gene is TRBV5-4, the J gene TRBJ1-4, with 9 bases lining up with TRBD1. The CDR3 has 15 residues. Germline V gene sequence: CDR1 SGHNT, CDR2 YYREEE (reference sequence). The V and J ends lost 4 bases and 6 bases, in that order; junction bases with no gene match: 7.

The genes are TRBV7-2 and TRBJ2-7; TRBD2 matches at 7 bases. This CDR3 region has 15 residues. The V gene end was trimmed by 1 base and the J gene end by 0 bases; junction bases not matched to a gene: 3. In germline, CDR1 is SGHTA, CDR2 FQGNSA. DNA for the CDR3: TGTGCCAGCAGCTTAGGACGCGGGAGCTCCTACGAGCAGTACTTC. Its translation: CASSLGRGSSYEQYF. Full variable domain (missing parts from reference TRBV7-2 and TRBJ2-7): GAGVSQSPSNKVTEKGKDVELRCDPISGHTALYWYRQSLGQGLEFLIYFQGNSAPDKSGLPSDRFSAERTGGSVSTLTIQRTQQEDSAVYLCASSLGRGSSYEQYFGPGTRLTVT.

J is TRBJ1-6 and V is TRBV7-8, with 8 nucleotides matching TRBD1. J gave up 4 bases and V 5 bases, and 7 bases lay outside the gene matches. There are 16 residues in the CDR3. Germline V gene lookup returns CDR1 SGHVS and CDR2 FQNEAQ. Here the CDR3 DNA reads TGTGCCAGCAGCCCCCGGGACAGGATTTATAATTCACCCCTCCACTTT. This gives the protein CASSPRDRIYNSPLHF.

The chain couples TRBV29-1 to TRBJ2-7; D uncertain. The V end lost 4 bases, the J end lost 7 bases, and 8 bases lay between the germline ends. Germline CDR1 SQVTM, CDR2 ANQGSEA. The CDR3 length is 10 residues. CDR3 residues: CSVGVGEQYF. Written as DNA, the CDR3 is TGCAGCGTTGGCGTGGGGGAGCAGTACTTC.

In DNA form, the CDR3 reads TGTGCCAGCAGCTTCAGGTCGGGCGGGGGGGCATCAGATACGCAGTATTTT. This translates into CASSFRSGGGASDTQYF. This chain links TRBV11-3 with TRBJ2-3, with 9 bases lining up with TRBD2. This CDR3 region has 17 residues. V trimming: 3 bases; J trimming: 4 bases; junction bases outside the gene matches: 11. Germline V CDR1 and CDR2: SGHNT, YENEEA.

This chain connects TRBV25-1 to TRBJ2-1, with 8 positions matching TRBD2. The CDR3 contains 14 residues. J was trimmed by 0 bases and V by 5 bases; bases with no gene match: 0. Germline V gene data show CDR1 as MGHDK and CDR2 as SYGVNS. This chain's CDR3 is CASSSGSSYNEQFF. The CDR3 region has the DNA TGTGCCAGCAGTAGCGGGAGCTCCTACAATGAGCAGTTCTTC.

The chain links TRBV19 to TRBJ1-2, with D tentatively TRBD1 (5 bases). The CDR3 has 12 residues. Germline CDR1 is LNHDA and CDR2 is SQIVND (reference sequence). V lost 5 bases, J lost 8 bases, and 12 bases lay in between. This CDR3 reads CASSASEGGYTF. The CDR3 DNA is TGTGCCAGTAGTGCCAGCGAGGGGGGCTACACCTTC.

The rearrangement joins TRBV28 to TRBJ1-3, with 12 nucleotides matching TRBD1. J lost 1 base, V lost 5 bases, and 6 bases had no gene match. The CDR3 runs to 17 residues. Per germline, CDR1 MDHEN and CDR2 SYDVKM. CDR3 sequence reads: CASSPGTGGPSGNTIYF. CDR3 bases: TGTGCCAGCAGTCCGGGGACAGGGGGCCCATCTGGAAACACCATATATTTT.

This rearrangement joins TRBV11-3 to TRBJ1-1; D may be TRBD1 (6 bases). This CDR3 contains 13 residues. Germline V lookup: CDR1 SGHNT, CDR2 YENEEA. Trimming removed 2 bases from V and 5 bases from J, with 9 bases in between. DNA of the CDR3: TGTGCCAGCAGCTTACTAGGGGGGACTGAAGCTTTCTTT. Protein sequence: CASSLLGGTEAFF.